The 2 T cell receptor beta chains reported below all come from one sample, sequenced in a study of cytomegalovirus exposure and HLA in healthy donors. Both 60 Vbeta primers and 13 Jbeta primers went into the PCR. Profiled with immunoSEQ multiplex PCR; TCRdb holds only in-frame clones, not every one. The sample shows tens of thousands of clones, and less than 1.5% sits with its ten largest clones. The specimen was PBMCs. These receptors all come from a man between 25 and 39 years old in good health and CMV-seronegative.

The chain is built from TRBV18 and TRBJ2-5; 8 positions match TRBD2. CDR1 and CDR2 from the germline V gene are KGHSH and LQKENI. The CDR3 covers 14 residues. Trimming cost V 2 bases and J 7 bases; bases outside gene matches: 6. CDR3 loop: CASSPESGSGTQYF. The CDR3, as DNA: TGTGCCAGCTCACCAGAGAGCGGGAGCGGGACCCAGTACTTC.

The rearrangement uses TRBV29-1 and TRBJ2-5; TRBD1 matches at 7 bases. Germline assignment: CDR1 SQVTM and CDR2 ANQGSEA. The CDR3 is 13 amino acids. V was clipped by 6 bases and J by 4 bases; unmatched bases: 8. CDR3 in DNA: TGCAGCGTGCCCAGACAGGGCCTAGAGACCCAGTACTTC. Its protein product is CSVPRQGLETQYF. Full variable domain (outside the CDR3, taken from reference TRBV29-1 and TRBJ2-5): SAVISQKPSRDICQRGTSLTIQCQVDSQVTMMFWYRQQPGQSLTLIATANQGSEATYESGFVIDKFPISRPNLTFSTLTVSNMSPEDSSIYLCSVPRQGLETQYFGPGTRLLVL.